This record looks at one TCR beta chain sequence and its context. Its antigen is not known. This sample is part of a study of T cell responses to AZD1222 COVID-19 vaccine. Study in general: It was second doses at about 4 or about 12 weeks that were pooled.

V was pared by 6 bases and J by 2 bases, with 14 bases between. CDR1 and CDR2 (germline): SGDLS, YYNGEE. The CDR3 totals 15 residues. Clones were sequenced by immunoSEQ multiplex PCR, and TCRdb holds only the in-frame ones, with some missing. The table has roughly 260,000 clones, approximately 93% seen once; the top ten hold around 0.57%. Study-wide results and caveats: Only a handful of AZD1222 recipients tested seropositive at baseline. Donors skewed white British and female; clonal diversity was possibly underestimated. It was only after the peak T cell response that any repertoires were sampled.

This sample comprised peripheral blood, obtained on day 0 of AZD1222 vaccination. The chain links TRBV9 to TRBJ2-2; weak D call: TRBD1 (6 bases). The TCR comes from an adult in good health. The CDR3 protein is CASIKGVLNTGELFF. The CDR3 DNA is TGTGCCAGCATCAAGGGGGTCCTAAACACCGGGGAGCTGTTTTTT.